This T cell receptor beta chain was retrieved from a study of T cell responses to AZD1222 COVID-19 vaccine. The overall study: Analyses pooled second doses at about 4 or about 12 weeks.

This clone was found once. No antigen is known for it. Study results and limitations: White British ancestry dominated among donors, who included more females, and clonal diversity was possibly underestimated. Across the whole spike, CD4 TCRs peaked at regions 160-218 and 743-854.

The method was immunoSEQ multiplex PCR; TCRdb's version includes in-frame clones alone and lacks a portion of them. Altogether 95,000 to 150,000 clones are present, 85% to 90% being singletons, with the ten largest covering under 4.5%. Germline V gene lookup returns CDR1 MNHNS and CDR2 SASEGT. CDR3 size: 17 residues. With 0 bases clipped from V and 3 bases from J, the junction kept 8 bases outside the gene matches. The receptor comes from an adult in good health. This rearrangement joins TRBV6-1 to TRBJ1-5; 7 bases map to TRBD1. The starting material was peripheral blood, obtained on day 0 of AZD1222 vaccination. CDR3 in DNA: TGTGCCAGCAGTGAAGCGGGCGGGACAGCCTACAATCAGCCCCAGCATTTT. Its protein is CASSEAGGTAYNQPQHF.